These T cell receptor beta chains were read from a single sample in a study of identical twins. From the 5' RACE reads, TCRdb called clonotypes with MiXCR, one entry per CDR3 protein. The table has approximately 590,000 distinct CDR3 sequences, around 9.6% seen once; the top ten hold roughly 3.2%. The same data also contributed to another study, on yellow fever vaccine responses in identical twins.

Sequencing was performed on PBMCs. The origin of the receptors is a woman under 30 in good health. Both conserved end residues are part of each CDR3. The D gene is left open where the match is weak. Rows may omit the clone size; those that give it use once, few, many or a size class.

many	-	TRBV3-1	TRBJ2-7	TGTGCCAGCGAGGGGGGATACGAGCAGTACTTC	CASEGGYEQYF
many	TRBD2	TRBV12-3/TRBV12-4	TRBJ2-1	TGTGCCAGCAGTTTAGGGGGAGGGACCTACAATGAGCAGTTCTTC	CASSLGGGTYNEQFF
few	-	TRBV29-1	TRBJ1-1	TGCAGCGTTCCTTGGGGGAGCACTGAAGCTTTCTTT	CSVPWGSTEAFF
few	-	TRBV28	TRBJ2-1	TGTGCCAGCATGAGTGGTTCGAATGAGCAGTTCTTC	CASMSGSNEQFF
many	TRBD2	TRBV6-5	TRBJ2-7	TGTGCCAGCAGTTACGTAAGCGGGAGTCCCGTTTCAGATGAGCAGTACTTC	CASSYVSGSPVSDEQYF
many	-	TRBV29-1	TRBJ2-7	TGCAGCGTTGAACAGGCCTACGAGCAGTACTTC	CSVEQAYEQYF
few	-	TRBV7-9	TRBJ2-7	TGTGCCAGCAGCCGAATTACAGGTCTTTCCGACGAGCAGTACTTC	CASSRITGLSDEQYF
-	-	TRBV29-1	TRBJ2-2	TGCAGCGTCTCTGCCACCGGGGAGCTGTTTTTT	CSVSATGELFF
-	TRBD1	TRBV7-9	TRBJ2-7	TGTGCCAGCAGCGACAGATGGGTCGGGACAGGGATCTACGAGCAGTACTTC	CASSDRWVGTGIYEQYF
-	-	TRBV12-3/TRBV12-4	TRBJ2-4	TGTGCCAGCAGCCTTATGGCTGGGGCCAAAAACATTCAGTACTTC	CASSLMAGAKNIQYF
many	TRBD2	TRBV29-1	TRBJ2-7	TGCAGCGTCCAGACCCTAGCGGGAGGATTTGACGAGCAGTACTTC	CSVQTLAGGFDEQYF
few	-	TRBV12-3/TRBV12-4	TRBJ2-5	TGTGCCAGCAGCCGGAAGGCCTTGGGGGGCGGTGAGACCCAGTACTTC	CASSRKALGGGETQYF
-	TRBD1	TRBV7-2	TRBJ2-7	TGTGCCAGCAGCTACACAGGGGGCGCATGGGAGCAGTACTTC	CASSYTGGAWEQYF
many	-	TRBV18	TRBJ2-2	TGTGCCAGCTCACCGAAGAACACCGGGGAGCTGTTTTTT	CASSPKNTGELFF
-	TRBD1	TRBV3-1	TRBJ2-6	TGTGCCAGCAGCCAAGATTTGGGGGGACAGGGGACCTCTGGGGCCAACGTCCTGACTTTC	CASSQDLGGQGTSGANVLTF
many	-	TRBV3-1	TRBJ1-1	TGTGCCAGCAGCCAAAATGGAGTTTGGGGGCAAGAAGCTTTCTTT	CASSQNGVWGQEAFF
-	TRBD1	TRBV6-1	TRBJ2-7	TGTGCCAGCACCCAAAGCGGGACAGGGGCCTCCTACGAGCAGTACTTC	CASTQSGTGASYEQYF
many	TRBD2	TRBV4-2	TRBJ2-1	TGTGCCAGCAGCCTTGAAACTAGCGGGGGGGCCGATGAGCAGTTCTTC	CASSLETSGGADEQFF
-	-	TRBV11-1	TRBJ2-1	TGTGCCAGCAGCTTAGAGAAGGGGGCCTACAATGAGCAGTTCTTC	CASSLEKGAYNEQFF
many	TRBD2	TRBV7-2	TRBJ2-1	TGTGCCAGCAGCTTAACGCGGGGGTGGTACAATGAGCAGTTCTTC	CASSLTRGWYNEQFF
-	TRBD2	TRBV24-1	TRBJ2-3	TGTGCCACCAGTGAGTCTAGCGGGGGCATCACAGATACGCAGTATTTT	CATSESSGGITDTQYF
many	TRBD2	TRBV12-3/TRBV12-4	TRBJ2-1	TGTGCCAGCAGTTTCCTTACCGCGGCGGGGGGCAGGAATGAGCAGTTCTTC	CASSFLTAAGGRNEQFF
-	TRBD2	TRBV12-3/TRBV12-4	TRBJ2-5	TGTGCCAGCAGTTTCCGTAAACCATCGACTAGCGGAATGCAAGAGACCCAGTACTTC	CASSFRKPSTSGMQETQYF
few	TRBD2	TRBV6-5	TRBJ2-2	TGTGCCAGCAGTTCATCAGCGGGGGGGCCCGGGGAGCTGTTTTTT	CASSSSAGGPGELFF
few	TRBD1	TRBV12-3/TRBV12-4	TRBJ2-3	TGTGCCAGCAGTGGGGGCGGGACAGGGGAATTT	CASSGGGTGEF
few	-	TRBV6-4	TRBJ2-1	TGTGCCAGCAGTGACTCAAGGACCAACGATGAGCAGTTCTTC	CASSDSRTNDEQFF
few	-	TRBV20-1	TRBJ2-3	TGCAGTGCCCCCTTAGTTCGGGGGACGAATACGCAGTATTTT	CSAPLVRGTNTQYF
few	-	TRBV6-2/TRBV6-3	TRBJ2-7	TGTGCCAGCAGCAGGAGGACAGTATCGAGCTCCTACGAGCAGTACTTC	CASSRRTVSSSYEQYF
few	-	TRBV4-3	TRBJ1-1	TGCGCCAGCAGCCAAGATGGGAGGGGAGGAACTGAAGCTTTCTTT	CASSQDGRGGTEAFF